This T cell receptor beta chain was recorded in a study of shared clonotypes between healthy human individuals. The overall study: Sampling drew on donors who were a couple of women and a few men aged 18 to 49.

Study conclusions and caveats: Large sequencing depth failed to make sorted-subset sequencing complete, rarefaction showed.

This clone showed up just once. What it binds is not known. Trimming cost V 4 bases and J 1 base; bases outside gene matches: 7. This CDR3 has 16 residues. Germline V lookup: CDR1 ENHRY, CDR2 SYGVKD. Naive CD8 cells lacked CD45RO and underwent positive selection for CCR7, leaving out terminally differentiated effector memory CD45RA+ cells. Samples underwent the assay at deep level. Authors' analysis steps: Junction-only immunoSEQ sequences carried no quality scores, so filtering differed. Libraries were prepared by immunoSEQ multiplex PCR; TCRdb keeps only in-frame clonotypes and omits some of them. V and J calls plus clone size are reproduced from that table; the DNA served to infer D and trimming. The sample records some 2.1 million clones, around 96% being singletons.

The chain carries TRBV10-3 and TRBJ2-7; 10 nucleotides match TRBD2. Material for sequencing was naive CD8+ T cells sorted from blood. This sequence originates from a man aged 18-30 years in good health. The CDR3: CAISASSGGLSYEQYF. The CDR3 nucleotides are TGTGCCATCAGTGCTTCTAGCGGGGGACTATCCTACGAGCAGTACTTC.